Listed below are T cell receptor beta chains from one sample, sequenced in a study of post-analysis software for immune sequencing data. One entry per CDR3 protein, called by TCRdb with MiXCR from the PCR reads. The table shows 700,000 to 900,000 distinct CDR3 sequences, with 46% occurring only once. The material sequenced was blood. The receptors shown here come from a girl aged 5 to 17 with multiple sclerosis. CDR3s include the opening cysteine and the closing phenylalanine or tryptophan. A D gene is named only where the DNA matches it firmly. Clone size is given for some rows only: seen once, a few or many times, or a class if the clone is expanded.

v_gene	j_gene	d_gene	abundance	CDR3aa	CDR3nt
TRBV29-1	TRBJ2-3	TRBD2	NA	CSVEGALLAGGQDTQYF	TGCAGCGTTGAAGGGGCACTACTAGCGGGAGGGCAAGATACGCAGTATTTT
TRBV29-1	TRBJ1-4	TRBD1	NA	CSVEDPRGQGNEKLFF	TGCAGCGTTGAAGACCCTAGGGGACAGGGGAATGAAAAACTGTTTTTT
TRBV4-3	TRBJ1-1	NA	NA	CASSQDTGRTEAFF	TGCGCCAGCAGCCAAGATACAGGGCGCACTGAAGCTTTCTTT
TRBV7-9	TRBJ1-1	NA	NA	CASSLAGGKDTEAFF	TGTGCCAGCAGCTTAGCGGGGGGGAAGGACACTGAAGCTTTCTTT
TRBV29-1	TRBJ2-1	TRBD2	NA	CSVGLAGARSDEQFF	TGCAGCGTGGGACTAGCGGGAGCCAGATCCGATGAGCAGTTCTTC
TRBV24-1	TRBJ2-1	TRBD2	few	CATGEGGGRLYNEQFF	TGTGCCACCGGAGAAGGCGGGGGGCGACTCTACAATGAGCAGTTCTTC
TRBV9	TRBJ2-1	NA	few	CASSVVPGTYNEQFF	TGTGCCAGCAGCGTGGTCCCGGGAACCTACAATGAGCAGTTCTTC
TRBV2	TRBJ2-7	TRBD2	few	CASSEASGRYEQYF	TGTGCCAGCAGTGAGGCTAGCGGGAGGTACGAGCAGTACTTC
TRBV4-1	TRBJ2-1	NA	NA	CASSQGPGSYEQFF	TGCGCCAGCAGCCAAGGTCCCGGGAGCTATGAGCAGTTCTTC
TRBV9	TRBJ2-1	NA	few	CASGVVSSGQGEQFF	TGTGCCAGCGGCGTAGTGAGTAGCGGCCAGGGTGAGCAGTTCTTC
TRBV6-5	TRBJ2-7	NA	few	CASRKQGLYEQYF	TGTGCCAGCAGGAAACAGGGACTCTACGAGCAGTACTTC
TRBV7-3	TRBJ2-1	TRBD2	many	CASSLGSGGPKFF	TGTGCCAGCAGCTTGGGTAGCGGGGGCCCTAAGTTCTTC
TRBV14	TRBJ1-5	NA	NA	CASSQLGAGQPQHF	TGTGCCAGCAGCCAACTCGGGGCAGGGCAGCCCCAGCATTTT
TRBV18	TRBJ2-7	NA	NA	CASSPEGAGRNYEQYF	TGTGCCAGCTCACCAGAGGGTGCGGGACGAAACTACGAGCAGTACTTC